What follows are 31 T cell receptor beta chains derived from one specimen sequenced in a study of blood T cells in healthy people across ages (dated by TCRdb to between 2014 and 2016). Libraries were built with 5' RACE. A second PCR of roughly 7 to 12 cycles was performed with a sample-barcoded 5' primer and a J-beta primer mix. Clones were called with MiXCR by TCRdb after fastp trimmed the public reads at Q25, and only in-frame beta chains were retained. Here each entry gathers all rows of one CDR3 protein and keeps the most common genes and DNA. In all, the sample holds around 1,900,000 distinct CDR3 sequences, and roughly two fifths of those were seen once. The ten largest make up 23% of the sample. Sequencing was performed on blood. The receptor set was obtained from a human donor in good health.

This clonotype was detected only a few times. The rearrangement links TRBV7-8 to TRBJ1-5; D perhaps matches TRBD1 (6 bases). CDR1 and CDR2 (germline): SGHVS, FQNEAQ. V dropped 6 bases and J dropped 6 bases, with 12 bases sitting between them. This CDR3 contains 13 residues. Written as DNA, the CDR3 is TGTGCCAGCAGTCCCACAGGGACTCAGCCCCAGCATTTT. This sequence encodes CASSPTGTQPQHF.

The rearrangement links TRBV5-1 to TRBJ2-3; perhaps TRBD1 as D (5 bases). Germline loops: CDR1 SGHRS, CDR2 YFSETQ. The CDR3 is 10 residues long. V lost 7 bases and J 5 bases, leaving 5 bases between the germline ends. The chain's CDR3 is CASGQDTQYF. In nucleotides, the CDR3 is TGCGCCAGCGGACAAGATACGCAGTATTTT. Full variable domain (remainder filled in from reference TRBV5-1 and TRBJ2-3): KAGVTQTPRYLIKTRGQQVTLSCSPISGHRSVSWYQQTPGQGLQFLFEYFSETQRNKGNFPGRFSGRQFSNSRSEMNVSTLELGDSALYLCASGQDTQYFGPGTRLTVL.

The rearrangement uses TRBV20-1 and TRBJ2-3; 11 bases are a match to TRBD1. CDR1 and CDR2 from the germline V gene are DFQATT and SNEGSKA (reference sequence). The J segment lost 4 bases and the V segment lost 0 bases, leaving 9 bases of the junction unmatched. The CDR3 contains 17 residues. The CDR3: CSARELYGTGGSDTQYF. The CDR3 region has the DNA TGCAGTGCTAGAGAACTTTATGGGACAGGGGGGTCAGATACGCAGTATTTT.

In this sample, this clonotype turned up a few times. The genes are TRBV12-3 or TRBV12-4 and TRBJ1-1; D is ambiguous. Trimming took off 6 bases at V and 8 bases at J, with 13 bases between the two ends. The CDR3 extends over 12 amino acids. CDR3 sequence reads: CASSLLATEAFF. CDR3 DNA sequence: TGTGCCAGCAGCCTGCTGGCCACGGAAGCTTTCTTT.

The chain carries TRBV20-1 and TRBJ2-7, with D uncertain. Per the germline V gene, CDR1 is DFQATT and CDR2 is SNEGSKA (reference sequence). Trimming stripped 3 bases from V and 0 bases from J, with 9 bases between. The CDR3 runs to 13 residues. CDR3 in amino acids: CSASIGSSYEQYF. CDR3 nucleotides: TGCAGTGCTAGTATTGGCAGCTCCTACGAGCAGTACTTC.

The chain couples TRBV7-2 to TRBJ2-3; 10 positions match TRBD2. The CDR3 consists of 16 residues. Germline loops: CDR1 SGHTA, CDR2 FQGNSA. V lost 3 bases and J lost 0; bases outside the gene matches: 3. This CDR3 reads CASSFRTSGSTDTQYF. Written as DNA, the CDR3 is TGTGCCAGCAGCTTCCGGACTAGCGGTAGCACAGATACGCAGTATTTT.

The chain joins TRBV3-1 to TRBJ1-6; D is unresolved. The germline gives CDR1 LGHDT, CDR2 YNNKEL (reference sequence). V lost 3 bases, J lost 7 bases, and 10 bases lay in between. The CDR3 totals 14 residues. The CDR3 bases are TGTGCCAGCAGCCAGGCAGGAGCGAATTCACCCCTCCACTTT. This sequence encodes CASSQAGANSPLHF.

The CDR3 region has the DNA TGTGCCAGCAGATCCGGGTCTTCCGTTACAGATACGCAGTATTTT. Its protein is CASRSGSSVTDTQYF. V gene TRBV7-2 combines with J gene TRBJ2-3; D not resolved. The germline gives CDR1 SGHTA, CDR2 FQGNSA. V lost 6 bases and J lost 3, with 16 bases in between. There are 15 residues in the CDR3.

The chain joins TRBV5-5 to TRBJ1-2, with 9 bases that match TRBD1. The CDR3 runs to 14 residues. The trim removed 2 bases at V and 8 bases at J, leaving 7 bases unmatched. Germline V gene data show CDR1 as SGHKS and CDR2 as YYEKEE (reference sequence). In nucleotides, the CDR3 is TGTGCCAGCAGCTTCGTGTTGACAGGGGGAGGCTACACCTTC. It is translated as CASSFVLTGGGYTF.

This rearrangement joins TRBV5-1 to TRBJ1-1; the D is unclear. Trimming took off 0 bases at V and 4 bases at J, with 13 bases between the two ends. Germline CDR1 reads SGHRS; CDR2 reads YFSETQ. The CDR3 is made up of 15 amino acids. CDR3 amino acids: CASSLEFVATTEAFF. In DNA, the CDR3 is TGCGCCAGCAGCTTGGAATTTGTTGCGACCACTGAAGCTTTCTTT.

Only one count was recorded for this clonotype. The chain employs TRBV9 and TRBJ1-2; possibly TRBD1 for D (6 bases). The V end was cut by 4 bases, the J end by 7 bases, with 23 bases between. Germline values: CDR1 SGDLS, CDR2 YYNGEE. This CDR3 comprises 16 residues. CDR3 coding DNA: TGTGCCAGCAGCTCCCGTACACAGGGCCTCTTATCTGGCTACACCTTC. It specifies CASSSRTQGLLSGYTF. The whole variable domain, filled in from reference TRBV9 and TRBJ1-2, reads DSGVTQTPKHLITATGQRVTLRCSPRSGDLSVYWYQQSLDQGLQFLIQYYNGEERAKGNILERFSAQQFPDLHSELNLSSLELGDSALYFCASSSRTQGLLSGYTFGSGTRLTVV.

The table lists this clonotype with many counts. V usage is TRBV5-1 and J usage is TRBJ2-3; 15 bases match TRBD2. The CDR3 is 17 residues long. CDR1 is SGHRS, CDR2 YFSETQ, per germline. The V gene end was trimmed by 4 bases and the J gene end by 2 bases; junction bases not matched to a gene: 5. The CDR3 sequence is CASSLGLAGGLTDTQYF. CDR3 sequence (DNA): TGCGCCAGCAGCCTGGGACTAGCGGGGGGTCTCACAGATACGCAGTATTTT.

This clonotype was detected many times. The chain uses TRBV6-2 or TRBV6-3 and TRBJ2-5, with a possible D match to TRBD1 (6 bases). This CDR3 has 15 residues. The V gene's germline CDR1 is MNHEY and CDR2 SVGEGT. Trimming took 2 bases from V and 0 from J, leaving 10 bases between them. Here the CDR3 reads CASSYQGNYQETQYF. In DNA, the CDR3 is TGTGCCAGCAGTTACCAGGGGAACTACCAAGAGACCCAGTACTTC.

This clonotype was detected only a few times. The chain has TRBV2 and TRBJ2-3, with TRBD2 matching over 8 bases. The V segment lost 7 bases and the J segment 2 bases; nucleotides outside the gene matches: 5. This CDR3 has 14 amino acids. Germline V CDR1 and CDR2: SNHLY, FYNNEI. The CDR3 is CASNPSGFTDTQYF. The CDR3, as DNA: TGTGCCAGCAACCCTAGCGGGTTCACAGATACGCAGTATTTT.

The V and J genes are TRBV12-3 or TRBV12-4 and TRBJ2-5; a possible D gene is TRBD1 (5 bases). The DNA end is more similar to TRBJ2-7, so the J call may be wrong. The CDR3 has 12 residues. For the CDR3, the DNA is TGTGCCAGCGGAATGGGGCCCCACGAGCAGTACTTC. Translation gives CASGMGPHEQYF.

The sample holds a few counts of this clonotype. The V gene is TRBV11-1, the J gene TRBJ1-2; no firm D call. Germline values: CDR1 SGHAT, CDR2 FQDESV (reference sequence). Deletions cut 1 base from V and 7 bases from J, with 7 bases between. The CDR3 is 12 amino acids. DNA for the CDR3: TGTGCCAGCAGCTTAGAATCCCGTGGCTACACCTTC. This sequence encodes CASSLESRGYTF. The variable domain in full, completed from reference TRBV11-1 and TRBJ1-2, reads EAEVAQSPRYKITEKSQAVAFWCDPISGHATLYWYRQILGQGPELLVQFQDESVVDDSQLPKDRFSAERLKGVDSTLKIQPAELGDSAMYLCASSLESRGYTFGSGTRLTVV.

This sequence joins TRBV20-1 and TRBJ1-6; 7 nucleotides line up with TRBD1. Trimming at V came to 7 bases and at J to 6 bases, leaving 6 bases not matched to a gene. Per the germline V gene, CDR1 is DFQATT and CDR2 is SNEGSKA (reference sequence). The CDR3 covers 13 residues. In DNA, the CDR3 is TGCAGTGGTACAGGGGAAGGTAATTCACCCCTCCACTTT. As protein: CSGTGEGNSPLHF.

This chain uses TRBV7-9 with TRBJ2-7, with 7 bases aligning to TRBD1. The J call could be wrong; TRBJ2-5 is a better fit for the DNA end. Germline CDR1 SEHNR, CDR2 FQNEAQ (reference sequence). The CDR3 has 17 amino acids. This CDR3 reads CASSLGIGGQRQETQYF. The DNA of the CDR3 is TGTGCCAGCAGCTTAGGAATAGGGGGACAGCGCCAAGAGACCCAGTACTTC.

The rearrangement uses TRBV24-1 and TRBJ2-1, with TRBD2 identical over 8 bases. The trim removed 2 bases at V and 9 bases at J, leaving 11 bases unmatched. The length of the CDR3 is 16 residues. Germline V lookup: CDR1 KGHDR, CDR2 SFDVKD. Here the CDR3 DNA reads TGTGCCACCAGTGATTACCGGGGGGGCGGCTGGGGTGAGCAGTTCTTC. Residues: CATSDYRGGGWGEQFF.

The V call is TRBV7-9, the J call TRBJ1-4, with D hard to call. Germline V CDR1 and CDR2: SEHNR, FQNEAQ (reference sequence). The CDR3 is 12 residues long. Trimming cost V 11 bases and J 5 bases, with 12 bases left between them. In DNA form, the CDR3 reads TGTGCCTATCCAGCAGAGAATGAAAAACTGTTTTTT. Its protein product is CAYPAENEKLFF.

V usage is TRBV20-1 and J usage is TRBJ1-5; D unclear. Germline V gene lookup returns CDR1 DFQATT and CDR2 SNEGSKA (reference sequence). The germline V and J ends were trimmed by 1 base and 3 bases, with 10 bases remaining between them. The CDR3 extends over 14 amino acids. CDR3 nucleotides: TGCAGTGCTAGAGTCCCAGCTTTCAATCAGCCCCAGCATTTT. Its translation: CSARVPAFNQPQHF.

V and J are TRBV4-1 and TRBJ2-6; D is uncertain. Germline CDR1 and CDR2: MGHRA and YSYEKL. The CDR3 runs to 16 residues. V lost 4 bases to trimming and J lost 0 bases, with 10 bases between them. The CDR3 loop is CASSRLRSSGANVLTF. The CDR3 DNA sequence: TGCGCCAGCAGCCGCTTGCGGAGCTCTGGGGCCAACGTCCTGACTTTC.

This clonotype has a handful of counts. The rearrangement links TRBV5-1 to TRBJ2-3, with D hard to call. Germline CDR1 is SGHRS and CDR2 is YFSETQ. The CDR3 has 16 residues. V lost 6 bases, J lost 2 bases, and 19 bases lay in between. This chain's CDR3 is CASTLPNTALTDTQYF. The CDR3 DNA reads as TGCGCCAGCACCCTCCCCAATACAGCCCTCACAGATACGCAGTATTTT.

The chain recombines TRBV6-1 with TRBJ2-1; 8 nucleotides align to TRBD1. The junction had 12 bases not matched to a gene; V was cut back by 10 bases and J by 7 bases. This CDR3 contains 14 residues. CDR1 and CDR2 (germline): MNHNS, SASEGT. The CDR3 sequence: CATPRGRGPNEQFF. The DNA for the CDR3 is TGTGCCACCCCGCGGGGCAGGGGGCCGAATGAGCAGTTCTTC.

The chain uses TRBV29-1 and TRBJ1-1, with no clear D. Germline loops: CDR1 SQVTM, CDR2 ANQGSEA. Trimming shortened V by 6 bases and J by 0 bases, and 20 bases separated the two germline ends. This CDR3 has 16 amino acids. CDR3 sequence (DNA): TGCAGCGTCCAACTGATACACGGACGGTTGAACACTGAAGCTTTCTTT. Protein product: CSVQLIHGRLNTEAFF.

In regard to this clonotype: At one end the junction does not follow the germline gene, possibly because of a read error. The CDR3 sequence is CSATRDERFF. The CDR3 DNA sequence: TGCAGTGCAACGCGGGATGAGCGGTTCTTC. The J gene is TRBJ2-1, the V gene TRBV20-1, with a possible D match to TRBD2 (6 bases). The CDR3 has 10 residues. Germline V lookup: CDR1 DFQATT, CDR2 SNEGSKA (reference sequence).

Only one count was recorded for this clonotype. Here the CDR3 omits its conserved ending phenylalanine or tryptophan, so a read error is the likely source. This chain connects TRBV6-2 or TRBV6-3 to TRBJ2-4; tentatively, D is TRBD1 (6 bases). The DNA end lines up better with TRBJ2-5; the J call may be wrong. This CDR3 is 13 amino acids long. Germline assignment: CDR1 MNHEY and CDR2 SVGEGT. CDR3 nucleotides: TGTGCCAGCAGTCGAGGACAGCAAGAGACCCAGTACTGC. Translating it yields CASSRGQQETQYC.

This chain links TRBV7-9 with TRBJ2-1; D remains unclear. This CDR3 has 12 residues. V dropped 5 bases and J dropped 9 bases, with 11 bases sitting between them. Germline values: CDR1 SEHNR, CDR2 FQNEAQ (reference sequence). The CDR3 region has the DNA TGTGCCAGCAGCCCTCCCGATGGTGAGCAGTTCTTC. This codes for CASSPPDGEQFF. Using reference TRBV7-9 and TRBJ2-1 for the parts outside the CDR3, the full variable domain is DTGVSQNPRHKITKRGQNVTFRCDPISEHNRLYWYRQTLGQGPEFLTYFQNEAQLEKSRLLSDRFSAERPKGSFSTLEIQRTEQGDSAMYLCASSPPDGEQFFGPGTRLTVL.

The CDR3 DNA reads TGTGCCAGCAGCTTAGAGTACTGGATGAATGGCTACACCTTC. Its protein product is CASSLEYWMNGYTF. The chain combines TRBV7-2 with TRBJ1-2; no clear D gene. V lost 1 base and J lost 6, with 12 bases in between. The germline V gene has CDR1 SGHTA and CDR2 FQGNSA. CDR3 length equals 14 residues.

Comments on this clonotype: One end of the junction varies from germline; a read error may be responsible. The chain combines TRBV11-2 with TRBJ1-1, with no clear D. This CDR3 spans 13 amino acids. Per the germline V gene, CDR1 is SGHAT and CDR2 is FQNNGV. The CDR3 here is CTSSPPGRTEAFF. CDR3 nucleotide sequence: TGTACCAGCAGCCCACCGGGCAGGACTGAAGCTTTCTTT.

CDR3 protein: CASSDRTVLSNQPQHF. CDR3 DNA sequence: TGTGCCAGCAGTGATCGGACAGTCCTTAGCAATCAGCCCCAGCATTTT. The V gene is TRBV12-3 or TRBV12-4, the J gene TRBJ1-5; TRBD1 is a possible D gene (6 bases). This CDR3 has 16 residues. The V end lost 5 bases, the J end lost 0 bases, and 14 bases lay between the germline ends.